This T cell receptor (beta chain) was recovered during a study of yellow fever vaccine responses in identical twins (dated by TCRdb to the late 2010s). Looking at the study overall: Focusing on identical twins, the study followed the T cell clones that responded to the vaccine, and did so with precision.

CDR1 and CDR2 are read off the germline V gene as KGHSH and LQKENI. At the junction V is shortened by 10 bases and J by 4 bases; bases outside the gene matches: 9. The CDR3 goes from the cysteine to the phenylalanine over 14 residues. Solely the CDR3 DNA is kept, with 42 bases framed from the first base. As for this clonotype: Its antigen is currently not known. No much larger clone exists at a distance of one base, and base qualities are not known.

Library prep was done by RT-PCR. Sequencing relied on an Illumina HiSeq 2500. TCRdb reprocessed the public reads (quality trimming at Q25 with fastp, clone calling with MiXCR) and kept in-frame beta chains. Each record represents a unique CDR3 protein, reported with the most common genes and DNA among its rows. For this sample there are around 18,000 distinct CDR3 sequences; about four fifths appear just once. About 1.8% of the sample goes to the ten largest clones. What the research found in general, with its limitations: According to the authors, the vaccine-induced T cell response in identical twins seemed to be partly convergent and partly specific to each individual.

Recombination connected TRBV18 to TRBJ2-3; the central 9 bases match TRBD1. The receptor was isolated from a woman aged 18-29 years who received the yellow fever vaccine. Donor details come from another sample of the same person, matched by shared clones. The sequences come from T cells from blood (PBMCs), unsorted or a sorted subset (not recorded which), collected before or after yellow fever vaccination (not recorded which). The nucleotide sequence reads TGTGCCACCGCCCGGGACAGGGCCCCAGATACGCAGTATTTT. It is translated as CATARDRAPDTQYF.